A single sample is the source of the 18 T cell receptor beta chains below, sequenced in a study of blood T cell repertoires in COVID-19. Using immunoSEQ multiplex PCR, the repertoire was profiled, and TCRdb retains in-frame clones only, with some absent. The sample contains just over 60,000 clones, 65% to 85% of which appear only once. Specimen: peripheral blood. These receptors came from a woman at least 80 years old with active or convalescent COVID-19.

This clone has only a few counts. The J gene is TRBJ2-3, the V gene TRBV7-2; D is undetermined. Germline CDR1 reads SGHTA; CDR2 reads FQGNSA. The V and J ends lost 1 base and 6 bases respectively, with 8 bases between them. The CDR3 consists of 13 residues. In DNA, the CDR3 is TGTGCCAGCAGCTTAGTCCATTTGGATACGCAGTATTTT. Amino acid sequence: CASSLVHLDTQYF.

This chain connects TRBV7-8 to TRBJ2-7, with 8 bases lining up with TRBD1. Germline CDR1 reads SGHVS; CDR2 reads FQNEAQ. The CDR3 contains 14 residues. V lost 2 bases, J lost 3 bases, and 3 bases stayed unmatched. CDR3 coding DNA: TGTGCCAGCAGCTTAACCGGGACAGGCTACGAGCAGTACTTC. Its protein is CASSLTGTGYEQYF.

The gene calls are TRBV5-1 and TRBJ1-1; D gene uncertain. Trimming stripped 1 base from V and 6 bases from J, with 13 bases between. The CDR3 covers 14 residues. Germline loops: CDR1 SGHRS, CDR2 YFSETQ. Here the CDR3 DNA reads TGCGCCAGCAGCTTGTTTGGAGGTGAGGCTGAAGCTTTCTTT. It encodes CASSLFGGEAEAFF. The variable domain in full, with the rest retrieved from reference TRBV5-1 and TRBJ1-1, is KAGVTQTPRYLIKTRGQQVTLSCSPISGHRSVSWYQQTPGQGLQFLFEYFSETQRNKGNFPGRFSGRQFSNSRSEMNVSTLELGDSALYLCASSLFGGEAEAFFGQGTRLTVV.

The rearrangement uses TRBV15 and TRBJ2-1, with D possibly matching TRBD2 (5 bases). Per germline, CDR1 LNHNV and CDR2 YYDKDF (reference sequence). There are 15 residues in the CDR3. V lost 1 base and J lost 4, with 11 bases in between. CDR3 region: CATSRGRETYNEQFF. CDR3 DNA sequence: TGTGCCACCAGCAGAGGAAGGGAGACGTACAATGAGCAGTTCTTC.

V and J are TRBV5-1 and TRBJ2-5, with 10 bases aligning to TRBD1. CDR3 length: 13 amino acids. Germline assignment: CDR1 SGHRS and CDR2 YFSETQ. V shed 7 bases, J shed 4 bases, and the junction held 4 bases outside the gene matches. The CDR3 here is CASATGGAETQYF. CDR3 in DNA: TGCGCCAGCGCGACAGGGGGCGCAGAGACCCAGTACTTC.

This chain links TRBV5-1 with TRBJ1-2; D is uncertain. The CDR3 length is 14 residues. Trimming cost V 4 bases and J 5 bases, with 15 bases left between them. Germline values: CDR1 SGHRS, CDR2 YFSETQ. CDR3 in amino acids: CASSPLSGDYGYTF. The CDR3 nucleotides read TGCGCCAGCAGCCCTCTGAGCGGGGATTATGGCTACACCTTC.

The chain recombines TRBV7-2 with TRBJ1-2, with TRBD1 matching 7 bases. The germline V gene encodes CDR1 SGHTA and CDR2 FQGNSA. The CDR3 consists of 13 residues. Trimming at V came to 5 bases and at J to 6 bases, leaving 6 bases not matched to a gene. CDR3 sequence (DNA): TGTGCCAGCAGCCTCAGGGGGAGACATGGCTACACCTTC. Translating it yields CASSLRGRHGYTF. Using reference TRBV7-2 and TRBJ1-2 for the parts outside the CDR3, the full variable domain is GAGVSQSPSNKVTEKGKDVELRCDPISGHTALYWYRQSLGQGLEFLIYFQGNSAPDKSGLPSDRFSAERTGGSVSTLTIQRTQQEDSAVYLCASSLRGRHGYTFGSGTRLTVV.

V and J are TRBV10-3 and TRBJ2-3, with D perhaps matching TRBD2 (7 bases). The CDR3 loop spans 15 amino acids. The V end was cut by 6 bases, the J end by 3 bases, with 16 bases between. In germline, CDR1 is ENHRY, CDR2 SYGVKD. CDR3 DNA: TGTGCCATCAGCAGGGGATTGGGGGGGACAGATACGCAGTATTTT. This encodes CAISRGLGGTDTQYF.

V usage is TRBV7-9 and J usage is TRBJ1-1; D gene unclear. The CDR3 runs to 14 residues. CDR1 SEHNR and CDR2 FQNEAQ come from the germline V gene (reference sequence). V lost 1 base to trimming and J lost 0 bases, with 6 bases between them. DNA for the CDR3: TGTGCCAGCAGCTTAGGCGGGGTGAACACTGAAGCTTTCTTT. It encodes CASSLGGVNTEAFF.

Written as DNA, the CDR3 is TGTGCCAGCAGCTTAGAGCGGAAAAATTCACCCCTCCACTTT. Encoded protein: CASSLERKNSPLHF. The rearrangement links TRBV7-9 to TRBJ1-6; D gene uncertain. The ends were cut back, 1 base at V and 7 bases at J, with 8 bases in the middle. From germline, CDR1 is SEHNR and CDR2 FQNEAQ (reference sequence). The CDR3 contains 14 residues.

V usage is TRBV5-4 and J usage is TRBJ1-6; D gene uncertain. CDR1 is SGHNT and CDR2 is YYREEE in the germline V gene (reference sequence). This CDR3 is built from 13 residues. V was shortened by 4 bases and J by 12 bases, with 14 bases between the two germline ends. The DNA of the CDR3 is TGTGCCAGCAGCCTAAAGGACTCCAGACCCCTCCACTTT. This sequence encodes CASSLKDSRPLHF.

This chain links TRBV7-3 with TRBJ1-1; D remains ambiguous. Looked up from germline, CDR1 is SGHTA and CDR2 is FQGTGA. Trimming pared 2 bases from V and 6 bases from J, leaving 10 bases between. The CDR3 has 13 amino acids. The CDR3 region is CASSLRYGAEAFF. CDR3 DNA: TGTGCCAGCAGCTTACGGTACGGGGCTGAAGCTTTCTTT. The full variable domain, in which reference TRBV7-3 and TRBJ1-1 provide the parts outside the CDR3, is GAGVSQTPSNKVTEKGKYVELRCDPISGHTALYWYRQSLGQGPEFLIYFQGTGAADDSGLPNDRFFAVRPEGSVSTLKIQRTERGDSAVYLCASSLRYGAEAFFGQGTRLTVV.

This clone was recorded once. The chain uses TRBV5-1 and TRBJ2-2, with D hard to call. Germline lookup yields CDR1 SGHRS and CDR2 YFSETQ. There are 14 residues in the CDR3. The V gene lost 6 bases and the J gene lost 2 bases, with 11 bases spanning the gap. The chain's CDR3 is CASKNFPNTGELFF. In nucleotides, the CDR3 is TGCGCCAGCAAAAACTTTCCAAACACCGGGGAGCTGTTTTTT.

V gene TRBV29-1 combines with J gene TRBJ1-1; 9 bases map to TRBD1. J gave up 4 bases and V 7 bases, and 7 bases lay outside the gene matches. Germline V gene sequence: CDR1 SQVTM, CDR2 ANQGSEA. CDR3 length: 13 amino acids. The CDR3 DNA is TGCAGCGGACGACAGGGGGATGGCACTGAAGCTTTCTTT. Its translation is CSGRQGDGTEAFF.

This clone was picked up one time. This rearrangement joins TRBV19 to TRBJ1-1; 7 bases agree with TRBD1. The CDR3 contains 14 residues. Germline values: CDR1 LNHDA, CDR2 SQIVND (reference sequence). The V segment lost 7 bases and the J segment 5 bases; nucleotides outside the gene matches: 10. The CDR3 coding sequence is TGTGCCAGTACCCTCGCGGGACAGTCGACTGAAGCTTTCTTT. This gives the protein CASTLAGQSTEAFF.

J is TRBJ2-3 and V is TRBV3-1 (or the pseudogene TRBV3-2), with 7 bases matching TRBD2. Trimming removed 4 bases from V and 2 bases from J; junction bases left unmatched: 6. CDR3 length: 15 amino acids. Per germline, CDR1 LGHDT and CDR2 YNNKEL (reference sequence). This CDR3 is CASSPGLVTTDTQYF. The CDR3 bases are TGTGCCAGCAGCCCCGGACTAGTAACCACAGATACGCAGTATTTT.

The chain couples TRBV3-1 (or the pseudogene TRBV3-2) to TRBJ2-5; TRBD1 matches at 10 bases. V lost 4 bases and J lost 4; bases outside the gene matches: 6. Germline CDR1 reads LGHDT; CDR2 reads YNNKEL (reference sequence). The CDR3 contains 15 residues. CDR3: CASSRQGANGETQYF. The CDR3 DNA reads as TGTGCCAGCAGCCGACAGGGGGCTAACGGAGAGACCCAGTACTTC.

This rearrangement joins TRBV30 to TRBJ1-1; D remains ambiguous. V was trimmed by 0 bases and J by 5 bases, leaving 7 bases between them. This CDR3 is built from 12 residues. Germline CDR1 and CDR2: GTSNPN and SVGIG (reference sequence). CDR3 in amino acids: CAWSVLITEAFF. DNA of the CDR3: TGTGCCTGGAGTGTACTAATTACTGAAGCTTTCTTT.